These T cell receptor beta chains were read from a single sample in a study of shared clonotypes between healthy human individuals. Assay used: immunoSEQ multiplex PCR; TCRdb lists only in-frame clones, some missing. The sample has hundreds of thousands of clones, about 91% seen once; the top ten hold roughly 24%. Material for sequencing was naive CD8+ T cells sorted from blood. These receptors were collected from a man aged 25-45 years in good health. The CDR3 runs from the conserved cysteine through the conserved F or W. D genes are given only for firm matches. Rows may omit the clone size; those that give it use once, few, many or a size class.

CDR3 length,V gene,clone size,D gene,J gene,CDR3 protein,CDR3 DNA
14,TRBV2,-,-,TRBJ2-5,CASSDPGIDETQYF,TGTGCCAGCAGTGATCCAGGGATTGATGAGACCCAGTACTTC
14,TRBV7-9,-,-,TRBJ2-7,CASSLGGRGGMQYF,TGTGCCAGCAGCTTAGGAGGGCGGGGAGGTATGCAGTACTTC
16,TRBV28,-,TRBD2,TRBJ2-7,CASSSPSGTSVWEQYF,TGTGCCAGCAGTTCCCCTAGCGGGACGAGTGTTTGGGAGCAGTACTTC
13,TRBV10-2,-,-,TRBJ1-1,CASSENLNTEAFF,TGCGCCAGCAGTGAAAATTTGAACACTGAAGCTTTCTTT
11,TRBV29-1,-,-,TRBJ2-7,CSASGAYEQYF,TGCAGCGCCTCAGGCGCCTACGAGCAGTACTTC
16,TRBV7-9,-,-,TRBJ2-2,CASSLPERANTGELFF,TGTGCCAGCAGCTTACCTGAGCGTGCGAACACCGGGGAGCTGTTTTTT
11,TRBV6-1,-,-,TRBJ2-3,CATSVGDTQYF,TGTGCCACCTCCGTGGGGGATACGCAGTATTTT
14,TRBV28,-,-,TRBJ2-7,CASSWSGGGDEQYF,TGTGCCAGCAGTTGGTCCGGGGGTGGGGACGAGCAGTACTTC
13,TRBV13,-,-,TRBJ1-5,CASSLGNNQPQHF,TGTGCCAGCAGCTTAGGTAACAATCAGCCCCAGCATTTT
14,TRBV9,once,-,TRBJ2-7,CASSVEEKRDEQYF,TGTGCCAGCAGCGTAGAGGAAAAAAGGGACGAGCAGTACTTC
14,TRBV27,-,TRBD1,TRBJ2-1,CASSLSGTGFEQFF,TGTGCCAGCAGTTTATCCGGGACAGGGTTTGAGCAGTTCTTC
14,TRBV7-9,-,-,TRBJ2-3,CASSLSEQVDTQYF,TGTGCCAGCAGCTTGTCCGAACAGGTAGATACGCAGTATTTT
16,TRBV27,-,-,TRBJ1-3,CASSLSGPFSGNTIYF,TGTGCCAGCAGTTTGTCGGGGCCCTTCTCTGGAAACACCATATATTTT
13,TRBV19,-,-,TRBJ2-1,CASSIGPGAQQFF,TGTGCCAGTAGTATAGGGCCAGGGGCGCAGCAGTTCTTC
16,TRBV2,-,TRBD1,TRBJ2-7,CASRLDRERVSYEQYF,TGTGCCAGCAGGCTCGACAGGGAAAGAGTCTCCTACGAGCAGTACTTC
16,TRBV5-1,-,TRBD2,TRBJ2-5,CASGGRTSGSRKTQYF,TGCGCCAGCGGCGGCCGGACTAGCGGGAGTAGGAAGACCCAGTACTTC
14,TRBV27,-,-,TRBJ1-5,CASSLSMGNQPQHF,TGTGCCAGCAGTTTATCGATGGGGAATCAGCCCCAGCATTTT
13,TRBV30,few,-,TRBJ1-1,CAWSVQGNTEAFF,TGTGCCTGGAGTGTACAGGGGAACACTGAAGCTTTCTTT
15,TRBV27,-,-,TRBJ2-7,CASSNPGLFPYEQYF,TGTGCCAGCAGTAACCCGGGTCTTTTCCCCTACGAGCAGTACTTC
13,TRBV6-6,-,-,TRBJ1-1,CASSYGGGTEAFF,TGTGCCAGCAGTTATGGAGGGGGCACTGAAGCTTTCTTT
15,TRBV29-1,-,TRBD2,TRBJ2-3,CSTTRLAGVQDTQYF,TGCAGCACGACTAGACTAGCGGGAGTTCAAGATACGCAGTATTTT
15,TRBV15,-,-,TRBJ1-5,CATSRDRGLGQPQHF,TGTGCCACCAGCAGAGATAGGGGTCTCGGTCAGCCCCAGCATTTT
15,TRBV9,-,-,TRBJ2-3,CASSLRSSGTDTQYF,TGTGCCAGCAGCCTGCGATCTAGCGGCACAGATACGCAGTATTTT
16,TRBV11-2,-,TRBD2,TRBJ2-1,CASSFLGTSKYNEQFF,TGTGCCAGCAGCTTTCTGGGGACTAGCAAGTACAATGAGCAGTTCTTC
14,TRBV21-1,-,-,TRBJ2-1,CASSIQMMRGEQFF,TGTGCCAGCAGCATCCAAATGATGAGGGGCGAGCAGTTCTTC
16,TRBV15,-,TRBD1,TRBJ2-7,CATSRDSWTGYYEQYF,TGTGCCACCAGCAGAGATTCGTGGACAGGGTACTACGAGCAGTACTTC
12,TRBV7-9,-,-,TRBJ2-7,CASSPSADEQYF,TGTGCCAGCAGCCCCTCAGCCGACGAGCAGTACTTC
17,TRBV7-9,-,TRBD2,TRBJ2-1,CANRSLAGGFAYNEQFF,TGTGCCAACAGATCACTAGCGGGAGGGTTTGCCTACAATGAGCAGTTCTTC
13,TRBV9,-,-,TRBJ2-7,CASSDRDGDEQYF,TGTGCCAGCAGCGACAGGGACGGGGACGAGCAGTACTTC
14,TRBV14,-,-,TRBJ2-7,CASSQVNSIYEQYF,TGTGCCAGCAGCCAAGTTAATAGTATCTACGAGCAGTACTTC
14,TRBV7-2,-,TRBD2,TRBJ2-7,CASSSLAGATEQYF,TGTGCCAGCAGCTCACTAGCGGGAGCAACCGAGCAGTACTTC
16,TRBV19,-,TRBD2,TRBJ2-1,CASSMPGLAGYNEQFF,TGTGCCAGTAGTATGCCGGGACTAGCGGGTTACAATGAGCAGTTCTTC
13,TRBV7-8,-,-,TRBJ1-1,CASSLGPGAEAFF,TGTGCCAGCAGCTTAGGGCCCGGCGCTGAAGCTTTCTTT
13,TRBV7-9,-,-,TRBJ2-1,CASSLDYSNEQFF,TGTGCCAGCAGCTTAGATTATAGCAATGAGCAGTTCTTC
15,TRBV28,-,-,TRBJ2-3,CASSPGGGVTDTQYF,TGTGCCAGCAGTCCCGGAGGGGGAGTCACAGATACGCAGTATTTT
15,TRBV7-6,few,-,TRBJ2-7,CASSPRGANAYEQYF,TGTGCCAGCAGCCCGCGCGGGGCAAACGCCTACGAGCAGTACTTC
15,TRBV5-1,-,TRBD1,TRBJ2-5,CASSSFDRGQETQYF,TGCGCCAGCAGCTCCTTTGACAGGGGGCAAGAGACCCAGTACTTC
14,TRBV13,-,-,TRBJ1-4,CASHLSGANEKLFF,TGTGCCAGCCACCTTTCAGGAGCTAATGAAAAACTGTTTTTT
14,TRBV10-3,-,-,TRBJ1-2,CAIKVPDRDYGYTF,TGTGCCATCAAGGTTCCCGACCGGGACTATGGCTACACCTTC
15,TRBV7-3,-,-,TRBJ1-4,CASSLDPRPDEKLFF,TGTGCCAGCAGCTTAGATCCGAGGCCGGATGAAAAACTGTTTTTT
13,TRBV28,-,-,TRBJ2-2,CASSPVDTGELFF,TGTGCCAGCAGTCCCGTAGACACCGGGGAGCTGTTTTTT
12,TRBV7-9,-,-,TRBJ2-7,CASSLKGQEQYF,TGTGCCAGCAGCTTAAAGGGTCAGGAGCAGTACTTC
15,TRBV7-9,-,-,TRBJ2-3,CASSLVAGDTDTQYF,TGTGCCAGCAGCTTAGTGGCGGGCGACACAGATACGCAGTATTTT
16,TRBV28,-,TRBD1,TRBJ2-1,CASSLLWTGDHNEQFF,TGTGCCAGCAGTTTATTATGGACAGGGGATCACAATGAGCAGTTCTTC
15,TRBV29-1,once,-,TRBJ2-1,CSVEFVGSTYNEQFF,TGCAGCGTTGAATTTGTAGGCTCCACCTACAATGAGCAGTTCTTC
14,TRBV5-6,-,-,TRBJ2-7,CASSSTGVAYEQYF,TGTGCCAGCAGCTCAACCGGGGTGGCCTACGAGCAGTACTTC
13,TRBV6-4,-,-,TRBJ1-1,CASREGTNTEAFF,TGTGCCAGCAGGGAGGGAACCAACACTGAAGCTTTCTTT
16,TRBV10-2,-,TRBD1,TRBJ2-7,CASSGDRSNLSYEQYF,TGCGCCAGCAGTGGGGACAGATCTAACCTCTCCTACGAGCAGTACTTC
15,TRBV6-4,once,TRBD2,TRBJ2-1,CASSDSAGGFDEQFF,TGTGCCAGCAGTGATTCAGCGGGAGGTTTCGATGAGCAGTTCTTC
14,TRBV27,-,-,TRBJ2-7,CASSLLGANYEQYF,TGTGCCAGCAGTTTATTAGGGGCTAATTACGAGCAGTACTTC
15,TRBV11-2,-,TRBD2,TRBJ2-1,CASSFREGRFNEQFF,TGTGCCAGCAGTTTTCGGGAGGGCCGGTTCAATGAGCAGTTCTTC
13,TRBV11-2,-,TRBD1,TRBJ2-7,CASSLGQGSEQYF,TGTGCCAGCAGCTTAGGACAGGGGAGCGAGCAGTACTTC
15,TRBV7-8,-,TRBD2,TRBJ2-7,CASSVDGRGSYEQYF,TGTGCCAGCAGTGTAGACGGGAGGGGATCCTACGAGCAGTACTTC
14,TRBV2,-,TRBD2,TRBJ2-5,CASSGIAGQETQYF,TGTGCCAGCAGTGGTATAGCGGGGCAAGAGACCCAGTACTTC